Each of the 12 T cell receptor beta chains below was sequenced from the same sample in a study of T cells in Graves' hyperthyroidism and ophthalmopathy. The CDR3 regions of TCR beta were amplified from RNA transcripts. During a first-round RT-PCR of the TCR CDR3, the HTBI primer set was used. TCRdb re-derived calls from the multiplex PCR reads in MiXCR, one entry per CDR3 protein. The sample has 200,000 to 250,000 distinct CDR3 sequences; about 18% are singletons. Material for sequencing was blood. These receptors came from a man between 40 and 49 years old with Graves' hyperthyroidism.

This clonotype was counted many times. V and J are TRBV11-2 and TRBJ2-7; 11 bases agree with TRBD2. The V segment lost 5 bases and the J segment 6 bases; nucleotides outside the gene matches: 12. This CDR3 has 16 amino acids. CDR1 SGHAT and CDR2 FQNNGV come from the germline V gene. Here the CDR3 DNA reads TGTGCCAGCAGCCCCCGGGGTAGCGGGGGGGCTGGCGAGCAGTACTTC. This sequence encodes CASSPRGSGGAGEQYF.

A word on this clonotype: A much more abundant neighbour one base away suggests this may be a read error. The chain employs TRBV5-1 and TRBJ1-1, with TRBD1 matching 10 bases. The CDR3 is 15 amino acids. The V gene's germline CDR1 is SGHRS and CDR2 YFSETQ. The J segment lost 5 bases and the V segment lost 0 bases, leaving 4 bases of the junction unmatched. CDR3 amino acids: CASSLGTGGATEAFF. For the CDR3, the DNA is TGCGCCAGCAGCTTGGGGACAGGGGGGGCGACTGAAGCTTTCTTT. Using reference TRBV5-1 and TRBJ1-1 for the parts outside the CDR3, the full variable domain is KAGVTQTPRYLIKTRGQQVTLSCSPISGHRSVSWYQQTPGQGLQFLFEYFSETQRNKGNFPGRFSGRQFSNSRSEMNVSTLELGDSALYLCASSLGTGGATEAFFGQGTRLTVV.

This clonotype was detected ten times or more. The chain has TRBV28 and TRBJ2-4, with D maybe TRBD2 (6 bases). CDR1 and CDR2 from the germline V gene are MDHEN and SYDVKM. V shed 4 bases and J shed 8 bases, with 12 bases lying between them. This CDR3 region has 13 residues. CDR3 nucleotides: TGTGCCAGCAGTTCCCTCTCGGGAGACATTCAGTACTTC. The encoded protein is CASSSLSGDIQYF. The full variable domain, with the rest looked up from reference TRBV28 and TRBJ2-4, is DVKVTQSSRYLVKRTGEKVFLECVQDMDHENMFWYRQDPGLGLRLIYFSYDVKMKEKGDIPEGYSVSREKKERFSLILESASTNQTSMYLCASSSLSGDIQYFGAGTRLSVL.

In this sample, this clonotype turned up many times. This sequence joins TRBV5-1 and TRBJ2-2; 8 bases line up with TRBD1. The V gene's germline CDR1 is SGHRS and CDR2 YFSETQ. V was clipped by 2 bases and J by 3 bases; unmatched bases: 3. The CDR3 runs to 15 residues. CDR3 in DNA: TGCGCCAGCAGCTTAATGACAGGGGACACCGGGGAGCTGTTTTTT. Its protein is CASSLMTGDTGELFF.

The J gene is TRBJ1-1, the V gene TRBV7-9; D is possibly TRBD1 (5 bases). This CDR3 comprises 11 residues. Germline CDR1 reads SEHNR; CDR2 reads FQNEAQ (reference sequence). Trimming cost V 7 bases and J 5 bases, with 8 bases left between them. The CDR3 protein is CASIGVTEAFF. The CDR3 nucleotides read TGTGCCAGCATAGGGGTTACTGAAGCTTTCTTT.

This clonotype was counted many times. This chain joins TRBV4-3 and TRBJ1-1, with D possibly matching TRBD1 (5 bases). Trimming took 4 bases from V and 0 from J, leaving 15 bases between them. The CDR3 contains 16 residues. Germline V gives CDR1 LGHNA, CDR2 YSLEER. CDR3 nucleotide sequence: TGCGCCAGCAGCCTAACCGGGACGGTTATGAACACTGAAGCTTTCTTT. Its protein product is CASSLTGTVMNTEAFF.

This clonotype was counted at least ten times. V gene TRBV5-1 combines with J gene TRBJ1-4; 9 positions match TRBD1. The germline V gene has CDR1 SGHRS and CDR2 YFSETQ. The length of the CDR3 is 15 residues. V shed 3 bases, J shed 7 bases, and the junction held 7 bases outside the gene matches. CDR3 in DNA: TGCGCCAGCAGCTCAACAGGGGGCCTTGGTGAAAAACTGTTTTTT. This gives the protein CASSSTGGLGEKLFF.

This clonotype was observed at least ten times. The genes are TRBV7-8 and TRBJ2-7; 9 bases are shared with TRBD1. The germline gives CDR1 SGHVS, CDR2 FQNEAQ. This CDR3 comprises 17 residues. V gave up 1 base and J gave up 0 bases; unmatched junction bases: 7. CDR3 nucleotides: TGTGCCAGCAGCTTAGGTGAGGGACAGGGACGCTCCTACGAGCAGTACTTC. Its protein product is CASSLGEGQGRSYEQYF.

On this clonotype: Given a much more abundant clone one base away, this may be a read error. The CDR3 does not end in the conserved phenylalanine or tryptophan, so this is likely a read error. J is TRBJ1-2 and V is TRBV7-2, with D possibly matching TRBD1 (6 bases). The ends were cut back, 0 bases at V and 4 bases at J, with 9 bases in the middle. There are 14 residues in the CDR3. CDR1 and CDR2 from the germline V gene are SGHTA and FQGNSA. As DNA, the CDR3 is TGTGCCAGCAGCTTAGCGCAGGGGTCCTATGGCTACACCCTC. Its protein product is CASSLAQGSYGYTL.

This clonotype has at least ten counts. The chain has TRBV5-1 and TRBJ2-2, with 9 bases fitting TRBD1. The CDR3 spans 17 residues. CDR1 and CDR2 from the germline V gene are SGHRS and YFSETQ. V shed 0 bases, J shed 1 base, and the junction held 4 bases outside the gene matches. The CDR3 spells CASSLEQGAENTGELFF. The CDR3 DNA follows: TGCGCCAGCAGCTTGGAACAGGGGGCAGAGAACACCGGGGAGCTGTTTTTT. The variable domain in full, completed from reference TRBV5-1 and TRBJ2-2, reads KAGVTQTPRYLIKTRGQQVTLSCSPISGHRSVSWYQQTPGQGLQFLFEYFSETQRNKGNFPGRFSGRQFSNSRSEMNVSTLELGDSALYLCASSLEQGAENTGELFFGEGSRLTVL.

The V and J genes are TRBV5-8 and TRBJ1-4; D gene ambiguous. Trimming took off 0 bases at V and 8 bases at J, with 11 bases between the two ends. Germline V gene sequence: CDR1 SGHTS, CDR2 YDEGEE. CDR3 length equals 14 residues. CDR3 DNA sequence: TGTGCCAGCAGCTTGGTACAGCCCAGGGAAAAACTGTTTTTT. Protein sequence: CASSLVQPREKLFF.

This clonotype was observed at least ten times. The genes are TRBV2 and TRBJ1-3; D is ambiguous. Deletions cut 4 bases from V and 0 bases from J, with 7 bases between. CDR3 length equals 14 residues. Germline CDR1 reads SNHLY; CDR2 reads FYNNEI. CDR3 nucleotides: TGTGCCAGCAGTGCCCCTTCCTCTGGAAACACCATATATTTT. Translating gives CASSAPSSGNTIYF.